This TCR beta chain was observed in a study of T-cell memory formation after mild COVID-19. Study at large: Largely, the TCR clusters proved donor specific. Overall study findings and caveats: A subset of responding clones appeared in pre-infection memory, suggesting cross-reactive memory joined.

This CDR3 is 18 amino acids long. The trim removed 5 bases at V and 0 bases at J, leaving 11 bases unmatched. This clonotype has only a few counts. Its antigen is unidentified. TCR alpha and TCR beta cDNA libraries with sample barcodes and UMIs came from 5'RACE using constant-segment primers. TCRdb processed the 5' RACE reads anew with MiXCR; each CDR3 protein has one entry. The sample includes more than 150,000 distinct CDR3 sequences, more than 9% seen only once; the top ten take roughly 3.8%. The chain uses TRBV12-3 or TRBV12-4 and TRBJ2-7; TRBD2 aligns across 12 bases. The sequenced material came from PBMCs or a T cell subset sorted from them (not recorded which). The TCR was taken from a man aged 18 to 35 who had mild COVID-19 (a few samples of this study predate the infection). Cell type and time point are not known. The CDR3 here is CASSPPVGLAGTSYEQYF. Here the CDR3 DNA reads TGTGCCAGCAGTCCCCCAGTCGGACTAGCGGGGACCTCCTACGAGCAGTACTTC.